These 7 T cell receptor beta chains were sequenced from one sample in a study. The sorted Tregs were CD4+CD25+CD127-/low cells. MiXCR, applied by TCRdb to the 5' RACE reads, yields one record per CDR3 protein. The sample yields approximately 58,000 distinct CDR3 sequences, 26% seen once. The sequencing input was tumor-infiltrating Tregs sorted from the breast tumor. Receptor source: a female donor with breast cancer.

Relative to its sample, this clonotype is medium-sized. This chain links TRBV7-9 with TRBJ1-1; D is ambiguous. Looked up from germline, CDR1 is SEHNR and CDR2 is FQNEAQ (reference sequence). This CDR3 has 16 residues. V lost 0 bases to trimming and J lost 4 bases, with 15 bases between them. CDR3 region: CASSLAASSGVTEAFF. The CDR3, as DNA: TGTGCCAGCAGCTTAGCGGCCAGTTCGGGAGTCACTGAAGCTTTCTTT.

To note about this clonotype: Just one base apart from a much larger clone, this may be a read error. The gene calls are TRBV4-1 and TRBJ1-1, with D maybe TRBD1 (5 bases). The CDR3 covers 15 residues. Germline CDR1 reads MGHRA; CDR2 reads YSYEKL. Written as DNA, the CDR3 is TGCGCCAGCAGCTCCCGCAGGGCGGGGAACACTGAAGCTTGCTTT. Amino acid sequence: CASSSRRAGNTEACF.

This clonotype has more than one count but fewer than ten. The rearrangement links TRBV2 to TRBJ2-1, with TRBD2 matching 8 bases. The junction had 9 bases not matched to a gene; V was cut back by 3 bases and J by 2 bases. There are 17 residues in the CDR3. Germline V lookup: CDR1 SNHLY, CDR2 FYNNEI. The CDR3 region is CASSDPGTRGPYNEQFF. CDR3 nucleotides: TGTGCCAGCAGTGACCCTGGGACTAGGGGACCCTACAATGAGCAGTTCTTC.

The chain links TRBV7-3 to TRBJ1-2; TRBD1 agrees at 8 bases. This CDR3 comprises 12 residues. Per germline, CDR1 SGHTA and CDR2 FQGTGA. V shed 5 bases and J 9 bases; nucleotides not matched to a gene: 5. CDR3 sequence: CASSRQGNSYTF. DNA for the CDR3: TGTGCCAGCAGCCGACAGGGGAACAGCTACACCTTC.

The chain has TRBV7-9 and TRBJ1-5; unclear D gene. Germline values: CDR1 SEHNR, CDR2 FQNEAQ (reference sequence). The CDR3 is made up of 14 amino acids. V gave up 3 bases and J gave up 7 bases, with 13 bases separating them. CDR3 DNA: TGTGCCAGCAGCTTTGAAACGGCCCACCAGCCCCAGCATTTT. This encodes CASSFETAHQPQHF.

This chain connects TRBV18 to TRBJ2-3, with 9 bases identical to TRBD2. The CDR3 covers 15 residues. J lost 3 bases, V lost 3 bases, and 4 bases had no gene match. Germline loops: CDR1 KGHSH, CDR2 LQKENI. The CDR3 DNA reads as TGTGCCAGCTCACCCTCTAGCGGGACGACAGATACGCAGTATTTT. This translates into CASSPSSGTTDTQYF.

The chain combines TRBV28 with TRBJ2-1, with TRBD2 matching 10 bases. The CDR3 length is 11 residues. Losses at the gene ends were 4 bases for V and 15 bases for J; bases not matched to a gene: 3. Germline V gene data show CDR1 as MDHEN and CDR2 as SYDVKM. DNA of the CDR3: TGTGCCAGCAGTTCCAGCGGGAGGGTGTTCTTC. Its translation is CASSSSGRVFF.